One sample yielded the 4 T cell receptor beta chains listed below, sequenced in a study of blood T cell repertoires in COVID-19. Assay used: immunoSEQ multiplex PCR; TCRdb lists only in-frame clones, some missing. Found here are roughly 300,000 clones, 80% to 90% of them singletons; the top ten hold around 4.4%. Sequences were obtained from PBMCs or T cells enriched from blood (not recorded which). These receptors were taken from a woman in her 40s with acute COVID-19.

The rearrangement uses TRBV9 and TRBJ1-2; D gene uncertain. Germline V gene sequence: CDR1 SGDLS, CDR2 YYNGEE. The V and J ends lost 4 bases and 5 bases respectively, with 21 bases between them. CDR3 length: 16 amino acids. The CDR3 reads CASSSSYGEFSYGYTF. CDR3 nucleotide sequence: TGTGCCAGCAGCTCCTCCTACGGGGAGTTCAGTTATGGCTACACCTTC.

The CDR3 DNA is TGTGCCAGCAGCTTACTTGCCTACAATGAGCAGTTCTTC. It encodes CASSLLAYNEQFF. The chain is built from TRBV11-2 and TRBJ2-1; D is uncertain. Germline V gives CDR1 SGHAT, CDR2 FQNNGV. V was trimmed by 2 bases and J by 2 bases, leaving 4 bases between them. The CDR3 length is 13 residues.

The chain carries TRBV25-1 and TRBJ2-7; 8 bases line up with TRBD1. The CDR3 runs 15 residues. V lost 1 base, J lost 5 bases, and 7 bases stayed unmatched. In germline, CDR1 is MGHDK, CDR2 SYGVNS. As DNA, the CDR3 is TGTGCCAGCAGTGAATTGGACAGGGATAAGGACGAGCAGTACTTC. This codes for CASSELDRDKDEQYF.

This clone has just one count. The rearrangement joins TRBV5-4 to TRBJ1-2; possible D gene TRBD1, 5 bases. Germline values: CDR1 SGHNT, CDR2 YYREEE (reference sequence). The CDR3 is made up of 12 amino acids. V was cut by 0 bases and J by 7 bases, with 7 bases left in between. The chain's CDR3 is CASSLDQGGYTF. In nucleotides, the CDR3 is TGTGCCAGCAGCTTGGATCAGGGTGGCTACACCTTC.